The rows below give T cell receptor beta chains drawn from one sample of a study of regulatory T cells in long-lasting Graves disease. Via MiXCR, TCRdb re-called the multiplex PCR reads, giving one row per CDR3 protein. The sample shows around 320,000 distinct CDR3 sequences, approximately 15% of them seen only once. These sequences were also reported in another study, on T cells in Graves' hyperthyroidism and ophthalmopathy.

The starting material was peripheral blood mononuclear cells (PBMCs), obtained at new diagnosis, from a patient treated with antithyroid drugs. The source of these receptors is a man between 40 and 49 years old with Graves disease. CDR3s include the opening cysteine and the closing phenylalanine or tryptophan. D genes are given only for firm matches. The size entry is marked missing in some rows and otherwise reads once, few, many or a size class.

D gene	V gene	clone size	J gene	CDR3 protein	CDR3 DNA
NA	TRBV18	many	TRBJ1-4	CASSLRSPRPGEKLFF	TGTGCCAGCTCACTCCGCTCGCCCAGGCCTGGAGAAAAACTGTTTTTT
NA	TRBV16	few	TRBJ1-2	CASSQSGPPIYGYTF	TGTGCCAGCAGCCAATCAGGTCCACCCATCTATGGCTACACCTTC
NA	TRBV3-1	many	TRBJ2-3	CASSQRYSTDTQYF	TGTGCCAGCAGCCAGCGGTATAGCACAGATACGCAGTATTTT
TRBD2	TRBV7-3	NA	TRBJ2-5	CASSPMGLAGSETQYF	TGTGCCAGCAGCCCCATGGGACTAGCGGGGTCGGAGACCCAGTACTTC
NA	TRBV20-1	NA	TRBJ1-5	CSAYSGANQPQHF	TGCAGTGCGTATAGCGGGGCGAATCAGCCCCAGCATTTT
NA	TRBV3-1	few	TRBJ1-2	CASSQRPTLTGGYTF	TGTGCCAGCAGCCAACGGCCCACCTTGACGGGTGGCTACACCTTC
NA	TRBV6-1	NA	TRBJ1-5	CASSAVSAQPQHF	TGTGCCAGCAGTGCCGTATCAGCACAGCCCCAGCATTTT
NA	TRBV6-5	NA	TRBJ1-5	CASSYSLGRVRF	TGTGCCAGCAGTTACTCCCTCGGAAGGGTGAGATTT
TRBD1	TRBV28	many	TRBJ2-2	CASRDDRDLPNTGELFF	TGTGCCAGCAGGGACGACAGGGACCTTCCGAACACCGGGGAGCTGTTTTTT
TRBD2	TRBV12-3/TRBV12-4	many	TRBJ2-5	CASSLGLVSETQYF	TGTGCCAGCAGTTTGGGACTAGTAAGTGAGACCCAGTACTTC
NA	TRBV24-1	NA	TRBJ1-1	CAASDSGTYEAFF	TGTGCCGCCAGTGACTCCGGGACCTATGAAGCTTTCTTT
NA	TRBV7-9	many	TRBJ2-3	CASSPSRATSTDTQYF	TGTGCCAGCAGCCCATCACGGGCGACTAGCACAGATACGCAGTATTTT
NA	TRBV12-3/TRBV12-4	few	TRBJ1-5	CASSPGGNSNQPQHF	TGTGCCAGCAGTCCGGGGGGTAATAGCAATCAGCCCCAGCATTTT
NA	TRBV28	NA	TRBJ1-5	CASSLQDISNQPQHF	TGTGCCAGCAGTTTACAGGACATTAGCAATCAGCCCCAGCATTTT
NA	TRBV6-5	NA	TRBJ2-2	CASSLSAGGELFF	TGTGCCAGCAGTTTATCCGCCGGTGGGGAGCTGTTTTTT
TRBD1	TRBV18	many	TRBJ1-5	CASSPQGGTFNQPQHF	TGTGCCAGCTCACCCCAGGGGGGGACCTTTAATCAGCCCCAGCATTTT
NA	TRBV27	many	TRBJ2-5	CASSWQQKETQYF	TGTGCCAGCAGTTGGCAGCAGAAAGAGACCCAGTACTTC
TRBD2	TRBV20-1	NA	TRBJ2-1	CSARDGRGRWNEQFF	TGCAGTGCTAGAGATGGGCGGGGGAGATGGAATGAGCAGTTCTTC
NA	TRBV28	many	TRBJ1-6	CASSSPDLPVLLHF	TGTGCCAGCAGTTCCCCGGACCTACCAGTCCTCCTCCACTTT
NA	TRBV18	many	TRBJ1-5	CASSPFQGIRNQPQHF	TGTGCCAGCTCACCTTTTCAGGGTATCCGCAATCAGCCCCAGCATTTT
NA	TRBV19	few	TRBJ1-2	CASTSGQIYGYTF	NA
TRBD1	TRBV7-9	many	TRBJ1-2	CASATGAIDYGYTF	TGTGCCAGCGCTACAGGGGCGATAGACTATGGCTACACCTTC
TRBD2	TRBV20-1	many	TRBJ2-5	CSAAGVGQETQYF	TGCAGTGCCGCGGGGGTCGGCCAAGAGACCCAGTACTTC
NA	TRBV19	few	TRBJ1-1	CASSIMRVGMNTEAFF	TGTGCCAGTAGTATTATGAGGGTTGGGATGAACACTGAAGCTTTCTTT
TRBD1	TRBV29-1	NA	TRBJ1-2	CSVVTRDRGRYGYTF	TGCAGCGTTGTGACTCGGGACAGGGGTCGATACGGCTACACCTTC
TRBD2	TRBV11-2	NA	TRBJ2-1	CASSWAFSTSGSYNEQFF	TGTGCCAGCAGTTGGGCTTTTTCGACTAGCGGATCATACAATGAGCAGTTCTTC
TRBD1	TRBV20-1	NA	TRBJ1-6	CSAATGFYNSPLHF	TGCAGTGCCGCGACAGGGTTCTATAATTCACCCCTCCACTTT
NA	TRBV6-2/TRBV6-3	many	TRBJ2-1	CASSDPHLGYNEQFF	TGTGCCAGCAGTGATCCCCACCTCGGGTACAATGAGCAGTTCTTC
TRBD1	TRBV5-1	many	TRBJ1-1	CASSTLTGGNTEAFF	TGCGCCAGCAGCACGCTGACAGGGGGGAACACTGAAGCTTTCTTT
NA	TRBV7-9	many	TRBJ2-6	CASSLGDSGANVLTF	TGCGCCAGCAGCCTGGGAGACTCTGGGGCCAACGTCCTGACTTTC
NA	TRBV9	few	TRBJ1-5	CASSVDPTGNQPQHF	TGTGCCAGCAGCGTAGACCCGACTGGGAATCAGCCCCAGCATTTT
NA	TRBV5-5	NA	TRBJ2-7	CASSLRWGPYEQYF	TGTGCCAGCAGCTTGCGCTGGGGGCCCTACGAGCAGTACTTC
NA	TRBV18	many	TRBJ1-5	CASSPPGLSNQPQHF	TGTGCCAGCTCACCGCCGGGACTTAGCAATCAGCCCCAGCATTTT
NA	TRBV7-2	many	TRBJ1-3	CASSLGGTLPGNTIYF	TGTGCCAGCAGCTTAGGGGGGACGCTCCCTGGAAACACCATATATTTT
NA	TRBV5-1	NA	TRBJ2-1	CASMVGGQNEQFF	TGCGCCAGTATGGTGGGGGGGCAGAATGAGCAGTTCTTC
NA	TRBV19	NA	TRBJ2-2	CASSILARNTGELFF	TGTGCCAGTAGTATTCTGGCTAGGAACACCGGGGAGCTGTTTTTT
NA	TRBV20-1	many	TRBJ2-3	CSARVGGGDTQYF	TGCAGTGCTAGAGTGGGTGGAGGAGATACGCAGTATTTT
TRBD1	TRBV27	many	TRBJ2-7	CASSSQGRTGGYEQYF	TGTGCCAGCAGTTCCCAAGGACGGACAGGGGGCTACGAGCAGTACTTC
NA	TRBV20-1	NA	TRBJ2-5	CSARRLGGYQETQYF	TGCAGTGCTAGGCGCCTTGGGGGGTACCAAGAGACCCAGTACTTC